This entry features one T cell receptor beta chain sequence. What it recognizes is unknown. Here immunoSEQ multiplex PCR was the method, and the copy in TCRdb shows in-frame clones only, minus some. The sample yields over 45,000 clones, more than 75% seen once. CDR1 ENHRY and CDR2 SYGVKD come from the germline V gene. The ends lost 6 bases at V and 1 base at J; junction bases unmatched: 6. The CDR3 runs to 14 residues. This sample was taken from a study of OX40 agonist ivuxolimab in advanced cancers. Study as a whole: A history of anti-PD-1, anti-PD-L1 or anti-CTLA-4 therapy was acceptable, and more than 30% had some.

Study-level results: It was also the case that some nonresponders had low normalized T-cell clonal expansion. The study found that CD8+ T cells averaged more expanded clones than CD4+.

The sequences come from CD4+ or CD8+ T cells sorted from blood, collected in a trial of the OX40 agonist ivuxolimab. The source is an adult with an advanced solid tumor such as melanoma, head and neck, liver or kidney cancer. The rearrangement links TRBV10-3 to TRBJ2-7, with 7 bases fitting TRBD1. The chain's CDR3 is CAISGDSWSYEQYF. In DNA form, the CDR3 reads TGTGCCATCAGCGGGGACAGCTGGTCCTACGAGCAGTACTTC.